One and the same sample provided the 8 T cell receptor beta chains below, sequenced in a study of tumor-infiltrating lymphocytes in localized non-small cell lung cancer. Some clones are missing from TCRdb's copy, which holds only in-frame ones; the method was immunoSEQ multiplex PCR. The sample has about 16,000 clones; approximately 80% are singletons. The sequencing sample was made of lung tumor tissue. The receptors come from a human donor with non-small cell lung cancer.

V is TRBV30 and J is TRBJ1-2; no reliable D call. Trimming cost V 1 base and J 8 bases, with 14 bases left between them. The CDR3 spans 13 residues. Per germline, CDR1 GTSNPN and CDR2 SVGIG (reference sequence). CDR3 residues: CAWSANLGNGYTF. The CDR3 nucleotides read TGTGCCTGGAGTGCCAACCTCGGGAACGGCTACACCTTC. The entire variable domain, with the rest obtained from reference TRBV30 and TRBJ1-2, is as follows: SQTIHQWPATLVQPVGSPLSLECTVEGTSNPNLYWYRQAAGRGLQLLFYSVGIGQISSEVPQNLSASRPQDRQFILSSKKLLLSDSGFYLCAWSANLGNGYTFGSGTRLTVV.

This clone was found a few times. The chain joins TRBV28 to TRBJ1-2; tentatively, D is TRBD1 (5 bases). CDR3 length: 12 amino acids. The V gene lost 9 bases and the J gene lost 0 bases, with 8 bases spanning the gap. Germline loops: CDR1 MDHEN, CDR2 SYDVKM. This CDR3 is CASQGSNYGYTF. CDR3 coding DNA: TGTGCCAGTCAGGGATCTAACTATGGCTACACCTTC.

A single count supports this clone. The V and J genes are TRBV5-4 and TRBJ2-2, with D maybe TRBD1 (6 bases). The CDR3 is 15 amino acids. Trimming left V 0 bases short and J 2 bases short, with 8 bases between. Germline V gives CDR1 SGHNT, CDR2 YYREEE (reference sequence). The CDR3 bases are TGTGCCAGCAGCTTGGCGACAGGCAACACCGGGGAGCTGTTTTTT. Amino acid sequence: CASSLATGNTGELFF.

The chain joins TRBV19 to TRBJ2-3, with TRBD2 identical over 7 bases. This CDR3 comprises 15 residues. In germline, CDR1 is LNHDA, CDR2 SQIVND (reference sequence). V lost 2 bases and J lost 4; bases outside the gene matches: 6. In nucleotides, the CDR3 is TGTGCCAGTAGTATATGGGGAGGGCCGTCAGATACGCAGTATTTT. Encoded protein: CASSIWGGPSDTQYF.

The chain recombines TRBV7-9 with TRBJ1-2; 7 bases align to TRBD1. CDR1 is SEHNR, CDR2 FQNEAQ, per germline (reference sequence). Trimming at V came to 0 bases and at J to 5 bases, leaving 18 bases not matched to a gene. This CDR3 comprises 19 residues. The CDR3 region is CASSLAGGVLVGPLYGYTF. The CDR3 region has the DNA TGTGCCAGCAGCTTAGCAGGGGGCGTATTGGTCGGCCCGTTATATGGCTACACCTTC.

In this sample, this clone turned up a few times. V and J are TRBV7-9 and TRBJ2-7; TRBD1 aligns across 9 bases. Per the germline V gene, CDR1 is SEHNR and CDR2 is FQNEAQ (reference sequence). CDR3 length: 16 residues. Unmatched junction bases numbered 12, after V lost 5 bases and J lost 4 bases. This chain's CDR3 is CASSAKSGQGNYEQYF. CDR3 in DNA: TGTGCCAGCAGCGCCAAATCGGGACAGGGAAATTACGAGCAGTACTTC.

This chain joins TRBV6-5 and TRBJ2-1; perhaps TRBD2 as D (5 bases). This CDR3 is built from 15 residues. From germline, CDR1 is MNHEY and CDR2 SVGAGI. Deletions cut 5 bases from V and 2 bases from J, with 13 bases between. CDR3 residues: CASSQRRAAYNEQFF. The CDR3 DNA sequence: TGTGCCAGCAGTCAAAGGCGGGCAGCCTACAATGAGCAGTTCTTC.

The chain carries TRBV4-1 and TRBJ2-2, with 7 bases identical to TRBD1. This CDR3 comprises 16 residues. CDR1 is MGHRA and CDR2 is YSYEKL in the germline V gene. Germline trimming cut 6 bases from V and 3 bases from J; bases unmatched to any gene: 10. The CDR3 DNA is TGCGCCAGCAGTCCAAGGACAGGTCCTCACACCGGGGAGCTGTTTTTT. Translated, it gives CASSPRTGPHTGELFF.